These 30 T cell receptor beta chains were all obtained from the same sample, sequenced in a study of control samples from healthy donors and cancer patients. Method: immunoSEQ multiplex PCR; TCRdb's copy keeps in-frame clones and lacks some. The sample holds roughly 120,000 clones; roughly 92% are singletons and the top ten take 7.8%. The sample consisted of blood. The origin of the receptors is a woman aged 18 to 35 in good health.

The gene calls are TRBV7-9 and TRBJ2-7, with D possibly matching TRBD1 (6 bases). The CDR3 totals 14 residues. Between the trimmed V and J ends, which lost 3 bases and 3 bases, there was a span of 12 bases. Germline V gives CDR1 SEHNR, CDR2 FQNEAQ (reference sequence). The CDR3 DNA sequence: TGTGCCAGCAGCTTTACCGGGACACTCTACGAGCAGTACTTC. As protein: CASSFTGTLYEQYF.

The CDR3 DNA follows: TGTGCCAGCGGCTGGACTATAGAGACCCAGTACTTC. This translates into CASGWTIETQYF. The V call is TRBV12-3 or TRBV12-4, the J call TRBJ2-5, with D possibly being TRBD2 (6 bases). This CDR3 has 12 amino acids. With 8 bases removed from V and 4 bases from J, the gap between germline ends came to 11 bases.

Comment on this clone: This sample includes further DNA sequences coding for the same CDR3. V and J are TRBV5-1 and TRBJ2-3, with 8 bases that match TRBD1. The V gene's germline CDR1 is SGHRS and CDR2 YFSETQ. The V segment lost 2 bases and the J segment 3 bases; nucleotides outside the gene matches: 2. The CDR3 contains 14 residues. CDR3 region: CASSLDRGTDTQYF. DNA of the CDR3: TGCGCCAGCAGCTTAGACAGGGGAACAGATACGCAGTATTTT.

The chain links TRBV2 to TRBJ2-1; 11 nucleotides align to TRBD2. Germline-derived CDR1 and CDR2 are SNHLY and FYNNEI. After removal of 7 bases from V and 7 bases from J, the junction contained 9 bases not matched to a gene. The CDR3 runs 15 residues. CDR3 sequence: CASTLLAGVYNEQFF. CDR3 DNA: TGTGCCAGCACCCTACTAGCGGGGGTTTATAATGAGCAGTTCTTC. Complete variable domain (other parts from reference TRBV2 and TRBJ2-1): EPEVTQTPSHQVTQMGQEVILRCVPISNHLYFYWYRQILGQKVEFLVSFYNNEISEKSEIFDDQFSVERPDGSNFTLKIRSTKLEDSAMYFCASTLLAGVYNEQFFGPGTRLTVL.

By share, this clone ranks as medium-sized. The chain carries TRBV6-1 and TRBJ2-3; TRBD2 agrees at 12 bases. Germline CDR1 reads MNHNS; CDR2 reads SASEGT. Germline trimming cut 2 bases from V and 4 bases from J; bases unmatched to any gene: 1. This CDR3 is built from 15 residues. The CDR3: CASSESSGGADTQYF. CDR3 DNA sequence: TGTGCCAGCAGTGAATCTAGCGGGGGGGCAGATACGCAGTATTTT.

This clone was counted a single time. The rearrangement joins TRBV5-1 to TRBJ1-3; TRBD1 aligns across 7 bases. CDR3 length: 15 residues. Trimming cost V 3 bases and J 1 base; bases outside gene matches: 4. Germline V gene sequence: CDR1 SGHRS, CDR2 YFSETQ. The CDR3 loop is CASSSGQWSGNTIYF. The CDR3 coding sequence is TGCGCCAGCAGCTCGGGACAGTGGTCTGGAAACACCATATATTTT.

The chain employs TRBV4-2 and TRBJ1-1, with unresolved D. The V gene lost 2 bases and the J gene lost 1 base, with 8 bases spanning the gap. The CDR3 runs to 14 residues. Germline V CDR1 and CDR2: LGHNA, YNFKEQ. The chain's CDR3 is CASSQPHGNTEAFF. CDR3 nucleotide sequence: TGTGCCAGCAGCCAACCCCACGGGAACACTGAAGCTTTCTTT.

V and J are TRBV18 and TRBJ2-5; D is ambiguous. The CDR3 is 11 amino acids. Trimming removed 10 bases at V and 5 bases at J, with 11 bases between. Germline V gene data show CDR1 as KGHSH and CDR2 as LQKENI. DNA for the CDR3: TGTGCCACCTCCCTTGGGGAGACCCAGTACTTC. Its translation is CATSLGETQYF. The whole variable domain, remainder taken from reference TRBV18 and TRBJ2-5, is NAGVMQNPRHLVRRRGQEARLRCSPMKGHSHVYWYRQLPEEGLKFMVYLQKENIIDESGMPKERFSAEFPKEGPSILRIQQVVRGDSAAYFCATSLGETQYFGPGTRLLVL.

The chain uses TRBV30 and TRBJ1-3; possible D gene TRBD1, 5 bases. This CDR3 is 15 amino acids long. In germline, CDR1 is GTSNPN, CDR2 SVGIG (reference sequence). V shed 0 bases and J shed 2 bases, with 11 bases lying between them. Written as DNA, the CDR3 is TGTGCCTGGAGTGTACAGATAGGGGCTGGAAACACCATATATTTT. The encoded protein is CAWSVQIGAGNTIYF. Variable domain in full (rest from reference TRBV30 and TRBJ1-3): SQTIHQWPATLVQPVGSPLSLECTVEGTSNPNLYWYRQAAGRGLQLLFYSVGIGQISSEVPQNLSASRPQDRQFILSSKKLLLSDSGFYLCAWSVQIGAGNTIYFGEGSWLTVV.

The rearrangement uses TRBV11-1 and TRBJ2-7, with D perhaps matching TRBD1 (6 bases). The CDR3 sequence is 13 residues long. CDR1 and CDR2 from the germline V gene are SGHAT and FQDESV (reference sequence). The V gene lost 1 base and the J gene lost 5 bases, with 9 bases spanning the gap. The CDR3 protein is CASSLGDTDEQYF. Written as DNA, the CDR3 is TGTGCCAGCAGCTTAGGGGACACCGACGAGCAGTACTTC.

The CDR3 DNA reads TGTGCCAGCAGTTTATCCGGCCCTAGCTCCTACGAGCAGTACTTC. The encoded protein is CASSLSGPSSYEQYF. The rearrangement uses TRBV27 and TRBJ2-7; no reliable D call. This CDR3 contains 15 residues. Germline lookup yields CDR1 MNHEY and CDR2 SMNVEV (reference sequence). Trimming left V 0 bases short and J 0 bases short, with 9 bases between.

This chain uses TRBV19 with TRBJ1-1, with a tentative D call TRBD1 (5 bases). Looked up from germline, CDR1 is LNHDA and CDR2 is SQIVND (reference sequence). V dropped 1 base and J dropped 1 base, with 19 bases sitting between them. The CDR3 is made up of 18 amino acids. The CDR3 is CASSIAYRAGRTNTEAFF. The CDR3 DNA is TGTGCCAGTAGTATAGCGTACCGGGCGGGACGTACGAACACTGAAGCTTTCTTT.

This rearrangement joins TRBV27 to TRBJ1-1; D may be TRBD1 (5 bases). CDR1 and CDR2 from the germline V gene are MNHEY and SMNVEV (reference sequence). The CDR3 contains 16 residues. V shed 7 bases and J shed 2 bases, with 20 bases lying between them. Here the CDR3 reads CASKRGVLVDNTEAFF. The DNA of the CDR3 is TGTGCCAGCAAGCGGGGGGTTTTAGTGGATAACACTGAAGCTTTCTTT.

The chain carries TRBV2 and TRBJ1-1; a weak D match, TRBD1 (5 bases). Trimming shortened V by 8 bases and J by 2 bases, and 12 bases separated the two germline ends. Germline V lookup: CDR1 SNHLY, CDR2 FYNNEI. The CDR3 totals 13 residues. CDR3: CASSVTDNTEAFF. CDR3 DNA sequence: TGTGCCAGCTCGGTGACAGATAACACTGAAGCTTTCTTT.

The genes are TRBV27 and TRBJ1-1; perhaps TRBD1 as D (6 bases). Germline-derived CDR1 and CDR2 are MNHEY and SMNVEV (reference sequence). The CDR3 is 17 residues long. Trimming shortened V by 1 base and J by 0 bases, and 15 bases separated the two germline ends. This CDR3 is CASSLYGGPNLNTEAFF. In DNA form, the CDR3 reads TGTGCCAGCAGTTTATATGGGGGGCCGAATTTGAACACTGAAGCTTTCTTT.

The CDR3 region is CASSLGREWVYEQYF. The DNA for the CDR3 is TGTGCCAGCAGCTTAGGGAGGGAGTGGGTCTACGAGCAGTACTTC. The V and J genes are TRBV7-9 and TRBJ2-7, with TRBD2 as a possible D gene (6 bases). The CDR3 consists of 15 residues. The germline V gene encodes CDR1 SEHNR and CDR2 FQNEAQ (reference sequence). Trimming cost V 1 base and J 3 bases, with 13 bases left between them.

In nucleotides, the CDR3 is TGTGCCAGCAGCTTAGGGACAGGGTCGGGTGAGCAGTTCTTC. Protein: CASSLGTGSGEQFF. This chain connects TRBV7-6 to TRBJ2-1, with 8 bases that match TRBD1. Germline V gene lookup returns CDR1 SGHVS and CDR2 FNYEAQ. This CDR3 spans 14 amino acids. J lost 9 bases, V lost 1 base, and 5 bases had no gene match.

The chain carries TRBV30 and TRBJ1-5; TRBD1 matches at 10 bases. Germline CDR1 GTSNPN, CDR2 SVGIG (reference sequence). The CDR3 covers 15 residues. V dropped 0 bases and J dropped 2; count of bases not matched to a gene: 1. The DNA of the CDR3 is TGTGCCTGGAGTGTAGGGACAGGGGGCAATCAGCCCCAGCATTTT. Translating gives CAWSVGTGGNQPQHF.

The genes are TRBV6-6 and TRBJ2-3; D perhaps matches TRBD1 (6 bases). V was clipped by 6 bases and J by 6 bases, with 16 bases between them. The CDR3 loop spans 14 amino acids. Germline CDR1 reads MNHNY; CDR2 reads SVGAGI (reference sequence). As DNA, the CDR3 is TGTGCCAGCAGAATAAACCGGGACATCGATACGCAGTATTTT. Amino acids: CASRINRDIDTQYF.

The chain links TRBV4-2 to TRBJ2-5, with TRBD2 matching over 10 bases. Unmatched junction bases numbered 5, after V lost 0 bases and J lost 4 bases. The CDR3 runs to 16 residues. Looked up from germline, CDR1 is LGHNA and CDR2 is YNFKEQ. The CDR3 coding sequence is TGTGCCAGCAGCCAAGATAAGCGGGGGGGCCGAGAGACCCAGTACTTC. Protein: CASSQDKRGGRETQYF.

J is TRBJ2-5 and V is TRBV5-4, with TRBD2 as a possible D gene (5 bases). The germline V gene encodes CDR1 SGHNT and CDR2 YYREEE (reference sequence). This CDR3 spans 14 amino acids. V shed 4 bases and J shed 1 base, with 11 bases lying between them. For the CDR3, the DNA is TGTGCCAGCAGCCCGTGGACTGCCCAAGAGACCCAGTACTTC. This codes for CASSPWTAQETQYF.

The chain joins TRBV29-1 to TRBJ1-4; D not resolved. The ends were cut back, 4 bases at V and 5 bases at J, with 11 bases in the middle. Germline values: CDR1 SQVTM, CDR2 ANQGSEA. The CDR3 covers 13 residues. The CDR3 loop is CSVGNRNNEKLFF. The CDR3 region has the DNA TGCAGCGTTGGTAACAGAAACAATGAAAAACTGTTTTTT.

As to this clone: Additional DNA sequences in this sample encode the identical CDR3. The rearrangement links TRBV4-2 to TRBJ1-5; the D gene is possibly TRBD1 (5 bases). Germline V gene lookup returns CDR1 LGHNA and CDR2 YNFKEQ. The CDR3 loop spans 14 amino acids. V lost 4 bases, J lost 1 base, and 8 bases lay in between. CDR3 sequence (DNA): TGTGCCAGCAGCCCGCGGGGCAGCAATCAGCCCCAGCATTTT. This codes for CASSPRGSNQPQHF.

The chain combines TRBV5-4 with TRBJ2-3; TRBD1 or TRBD2 may be the D gene (6 bases each). V lost 4 bases, J lost 1 base, and 22 bases lay in between. CDR1 and CDR2 (germline): SGHNT, YYREEE (reference sequence). This CDR3 is built from 18 residues. CDR3 sequence reads: CASSPRGVAGRGTDTQYF. The CDR3 DNA is TGTGCCAGCAGCCCGAGGGGGGTGGCGGGACGGGGCACAGATACGCAGTATTTT.

The rearrangement uses TRBV4-3 and TRBJ1-2, with D unresolved. V lost 0 bases and J 8 bases, leaving 7 bases between the germline ends. CDR1 is LGHNA and CDR2 is YSLEER in the germline V gene. The length of the CDR3 is 12 residues. The CDR3 DNA sequence: TGCGCCAGCAGCCAAGACATGCTAGGCTACACCTTC. Translation: CASSQDMLGYTF.

This clone has only one observation. The gene calls are TRBV3-1 (or the pseudogene TRBV3-2) and TRBJ2-3; 9 nucleotides agree with TRBD2. The germline V gene has CDR1 LGHDT and CDR2 YNNKEL (reference sequence). This CDR3 is built from 14 residues. The V segment lost 1 base and the J segment 8 bases; nucleotides outside the gene matches: 4. CDR3 coding DNA: TGTGCCAGCAGCCAAGGGCGGGGGGGAGGTACGCAGTATTTT. Translation gives CASSQGRGGGTQYF.

DNA of the CDR3: TGTGCCAGCAGTCAACTCCCAAACACTGAAGCTTTCTTT. Its translation: CASSQLPNTEAFF. J is TRBJ1-1 and V is TRBV28; unclear D gene. The germline V gene has CDR1 MDHEN and CDR2 SYDVKM. The V and J ends lost 5 bases and 2 bases respectively, with 9 bases between them. This CDR3 has 13 amino acids.

This chain links TRBV5-5 with TRBJ2-2, with D uncertain. In germline, CDR1 is SGHKS, CDR2 YYEKEE (reference sequence). CDR3 length: 15 amino acids. V gave up 4 bases and J gave up 6 bases, with 16 bases separating them. This chain's CDR3 is CASSQYRTVAGELFF. The CDR3 nucleotides are TGTGCCAGCAGCCAATACCGGACGGTGGCCGGGGAGCTGTTTTTT.

This chain uses TRBV27 with TRBJ2-2, with D uncertain. The CDR3 runs 18 residues. V shed 3 bases and J shed 0 bases, with 17 bases lying between them. Germline V gene sequence: CDR1 MNHEY, CDR2 SMNVEV (reference sequence). The CDR3 loop is CASSFVGESYANTGELFF. The CDR3 DNA is TGTGCCAGCAGTTTTGTTGGCGAAAGTTACGCGAACACCGGGGAGCTGTTTTTT.

This chain links TRBV23-1 with TRBJ1-6, with a possible D match to TRBD1 (5 bases). TRBV23-1 is assigned to the ORF class and has an uncertain function. The ends were cut back, 3 bases at V and 0 bases at J, with 12 bases in the middle. The CDR3 runs 17 residues. The CDR3 nucleotides read TGCGCCAGCAGTCACGACGACAGCGACTCCTATAATTCACCCCTCCACTTT. As protein: CASSHDDSDSYNSPLHF.